What follows are 16 T cell receptor beta chains derived from one specimen sequenced in a study of control samples from healthy donors and cancer patients. Here immunoSEQ multiplex PCR was the method, and the copy in TCRdb shows in-frame clones only, minus some. The table has some 90,000 clones, 85% to 90% seen once. The sample was blood. All receptors derive from a woman in her sixties in good health.

V usage is TRBV7-9 and J usage is TRBJ2-5, with D tentatively TRBD2 (5 bases). V gave up 3 bases and J gave up 1 base, with 9 bases separating them. Germline V lookup: CDR1 SEHNR, CDR2 FQNEAQ (reference sequence). The CDR3 totals 14 residues. CDR3 sequence: CASSFTRGQETQYF. The CDR3 region has the DNA TGTGCCAGCAGCTTCACACGGGGCCAAGAGACCCAGTACTTC.

V gene TRBV12-5 combines with J gene TRBJ1-1; D is uncertain. The CDR3 sequence is 13 residues long. Trimming pared 4 bases from V and 6 bases from J, leaving 12 bases between. In germline, CDR1 is LGHNT, CDR2 FRNRAP. The CDR3 here is CASGSTLNPEAFF. The CDR3 DNA is TGTGCTAGTGGTTCCACACTAAACCCTGAAGCTTTCTTT.

This chain links TRBV25-1 with TRBJ1-4, with D uncertain. Germline V lookup: CDR1 MGHDK, CDR2 SYGVNS. The CDR3 totals 13 residues. The ends were cut back, 5 bases at V and 9 bases at J, with 13 bases in the middle. The CDR3 here is CASSTGLGKKLFF. The CDR3 DNA reads TGTGCCAGCAGTACCGGGCTAGGAAAAAAACTGTTTTTT. Together with reference TRBV25-1 and TRBJ1-4, the CDR3 gives the full variable domain: EADIYQTPRYLVIGTGKKITLECSQTMGHDKMYWYQQDPGMELHLIHYSYGVNSTEKGDLSSESTVSRIRTEHFPLTLESARPSHTSQYLCASSTGLGKKLFFGSGTQLSVL.

This clone was counted a single time. An end of the junction does not agree with germline; a read error may underlie this. The rearrangement joins TRBV19 to TRBJ1-5; TRBD1 might be the D (6 bases). Germline V lookup: CDR1 LNHDA, CDR2 SQIVND (reference sequence). This CDR3 comprises 15 residues. The CDR3 region has the DNA TGTGCCAGCAGTACGTTACAGGGCGACAATCAGCCCCAGCATTTT. It is translated as CASSTLQGDNQPQHF.

The V and J genes are TRBV28 and TRBJ1-2, with no clear D. The ends were cut back, 9 bases at V and 1 base at J, with 6 bases in the middle. This CDR3 region has 11 residues. Germline CDR1 MDHEN, CDR2 SYDVKM. CDR3 bases: TGTGCCAGGACGTATAACTATGGCTACACCTTC. Its protein product is CARTYNYGYTF.

This sequence joins TRBV18 and TRBJ1-1, with D possibly being TRBD1 (6 bases). Trimming pared 8 bases from V and 1 base from J, leaving 26 bases between. Germline-derived CDR1 and CDR2 are KGHSH and LQKENI. The CDR3 is 18 residues long. The DNA of the CDR3 is TGTGCCAGCACTCCATTCCAGGGAGGGGGGAGAAAGAACACTGAAGCTTTCTTT. This sequence encodes CASTPFQGGGRKNTEAFF.

This chain connects TRBV4-3 to TRBJ1-1; D call uncertain. The CDR3 totals 15 residues. CDR1 LGHNA and CDR2 YSLEER come from the germline V gene. Trimming stripped 1 base from V and 1 base from J, with 10 bases between. The CDR3 region has the DNA TGCGCCAGCAGCCAAGTTATGGCTGAGAACACTGAAGCTTTCTTT. This translates into CASSQVMAENTEAFF.

V is TRBV28 and J is TRBJ1-6; D not certain. Germline-derived CDR1 and CDR2 are MDHEN and SYDVKM. V lost 3 bases and J lost 9, with 6 bases in between. The CDR3 loop spans 12 amino acids. The CDR3: CASSFYVSPLHF. The CDR3 region has the DNA TGTGCCAGCAGTTTTTATGTTTCACCCCTCCACTTT.

The V call is TRBV2, the J call TRBJ1-5; 7 bases map to TRBD1. The CDR3 has 15 residues. Germline CDR1 is SNHLY and CDR2 is FYNNEI. Trimming took 6 bases from V and 6 from J; bases not matched to a gene: 11. CDR3 protein: CASSPTGWRGQPQHF. The DNA for the CDR3 is TGTGCCAGCAGCCCGACAGGGTGGCGGGGTCAGCCCCAGCATTTT.

The chain employs TRBV5-1 and TRBJ1-2; 7 nucleotides align to TRBD1. The length of the CDR3 is 15 residues. CDR1 and CDR2 (germline): SGHRS, YFSETQ. V lost 3 bases to trimming and J lost 5 bases; unmatched junction nucleotides: 10. The CDR3 reads CASSWGTGVEYGYTF. The CDR3 nucleotides are TGCGCCAGCAGCTGGGGCACAGGGGTGGAATATGGCTACACCTTC. The full variable domain, completed using reference TRBV5-1 and TRBJ1-2, is KAGVTQTPRYLIKTRGQQVTLSCSPISGHRSVSWYQQTPGQGLQFLFEYFSETQRNKGNFPGRFSGRQFSNSRSEMNVSTLELGDSALYLCASSWGTGVEYGYTFGSGTRLTVV.

Only one count was recorded for this clone. The chain joins TRBV6-1 to TRBJ2-5, with TRBD2 identical over 7 bases. Unmatched junction bases numbered 13, after V lost 4 bases and J lost 5 bases. The CDR3 sequence is 16 residues long. Germline V CDR1 and CDR2: MNHNS, SASEGT. The CDR3 loop is CASSGQGLSSRETQYF. CDR3 bases: TGTGCCAGCAGTGGTCAGGGACTATCGTCTAGGGAGACCCAGTACTTC.

In its sample, this clone was seen once. V is TRBV29-1 and J is TRBJ1-1; D unclear. In germline, CDR1 is SQVTM, CDR2 ANQGSEA. The CDR3 spans 12 residues. Trimming pared 2 bases from V and 1 base from J, leaving 5 bases between. The CDR3 region is CSVEYKNTEAFF. DNA for the CDR3: TGCAGCGTTGAATATAAGAACACTGAAGCTTTCTTT.

This chain uses TRBV7-9 with TRBJ2-1; D tentatively reads TRBD1 or TRBD2 (5 bases each). CDR3 length: 16 residues. V lost 1 base, J lost 6 bases, and 16 bases lay in between. Germline V gene sequence: CDR1 SEHNR, CDR2 FQNEAQ (reference sequence). The CDR3 protein is CASSLGAGIGGNEQFF. CDR3 DNA: TGTGCCAGCAGCTTAGGTGCAGGGATTGGGGGCAATGAGCAGTTCTTC.

The chain has TRBV2 and TRBJ2-2; D not certain. This CDR3 spans 11 amino acids. V was shortened by 2 bases and J by 8 bases, with 3 bases between the two germline ends. Germline CDR1 and CDR2: SNHLY and FYNNEI. The chain's CDR3 is CASSEWGELFF. CDR3 nucleotide sequence: TGTGCCAGCAGTGAATGGGGGGAGCTGTTTTTT.

The chain combines TRBV27 with TRBJ2-7; 11 bases agree with TRBD2. CDR1 is MNHEY, CDR2 SMNVEV, per germline (reference sequence). CDR3 length equals 20 residues. The V gene end was trimmed by 1 base and the J gene end by 2 bases; junction bases not matched to a gene: 16. CDR3 protein: CASSLWTRDTGLAETYEQYF. CDR3 DNA: TGTGCCAGCAGTTTATGGACGAGGGACACGGGACTAGCGGAAACCTACGAGCAGTACTTC.

This chain links TRBV3-1 (or the pseudogene TRBV3-2) with TRBJ2-2; TRBD1 is a possible D gene (6 bases). Per germline, CDR1 LGHDT and CDR2 YNNKEL (reference sequence). V was cut by 3 bases and J by 4 bases, with 9 bases left in between. This CDR3 contains 14 residues. CDR3 nucleotide sequence: TGTGCCAGCAGCCAGGCAGGGGTCACCGGGGAGCTGTTTTTT. Its translation is CASSQAGVTGELFF.